This is a list of T cell receptor beta chains from one sample in a study of spatial heterogeneity in lung cancer. TCRdb re-called the 5' RACE reads with MiXCR, one entry per CDR3 protein. Altogether about 60,000 distinct CDR3 sequences are present, approximately 8.9% being singletons, with the ten largest covering about 15%. Sequences were derived from PBMCs, sampled at surgery. Receptors originate from a female donor with early-stage non-small cell lung cancer. Each CDR3 is given with its conserved first and last residue. Each record gives: clone size, D gene, V gene, J gene, CDR3 length, CDR3 protein, CDR3 DNA. D genes are given only for firm matches. For some rows the clone size is stated as once, few or many, or as a class when expanded; others skip it.

>few|NA|TRBV7-9|TRBJ1-4|14
CASIQTGTNEKLFF
TGTGCCAGCATCCAGACGGGAACTAATGAAAAACTGTTTTTT
>NA|TRBD1|TRBV2|TRBJ2-7|17
CASSEALPWQGAYEQYF
TGTGCCAGCAGTGAAGCGCTTCCTTGGCAGGGGGCATACGAGCAGTACTTC
>many|TRBD2|TRBV9|TRBJ2-3|16
CASSVDPAGDTDTQYF
TGTGCCAGCAGCGTAGATCCAGCGGGAGACACAGATACGCAGTATTTT
>NA|NA|TRBV6-1|TRBJ2-1|16
CASTELPAGLGNEQFF
TGTGCCAGCACCGAACTGCCAGCGGGTCTGGGAAATGAGCAGTTCTTC
>NA|NA|TRBV12-3/TRBV12-4|TRBJ1-6|15
CASSTDRLETSPLHF
TGTGCCAGCAGTACAGACAGATTGGAGACTTCACCCCTCCACTTT
>many|NA|TRBV14|TRBJ2-4|16
CASSLRRAGAKNIQYF
TGTGCCAGCAGCCTTAGGAGGGCAGGAGCCAAAAACATTCAGTACTTC
>few|NA|TRBV10-1|TRBJ2-1|14
CASSYGTDGNEQFF
TGCGCCAGCAGTTACGGGACCGACGGCAATGAGCAGTTCTTC
>NA|NA|TRBV12-5|TRBJ1-1|14
CASGNMRRNTEAFF
TGTGCTAGTGGTAATATGCGCAGAAACACTGAAGCTTTCTTT
>few|NA|TRBV6-5|TRBJ2-5|16
CASSYGVEGLQETQYF
TGTGCCAGCAGTTACGGGGTCGAGGGACTGCAAGAGACCCAGTACTTC
>many|NA|TRBV4-2|TRBJ2-2|13
CASSQVLYGELFF
TGTGCCAGCAGCCAAGTACTGTACGGGGAGCTGTTTTTT
>few|NA|TRBV12-3/TRBV12-4|TRBJ2-7|14
CASSLGRPNGEQYF
TGTGCCAGCAGTTTGGGCCGGCCCAACGGCGAGCAGTACTTC
>NA|NA|TRBV12-3/TRBV12-4|TRBJ2-3|14
CASSPGTSTDTQYF
TGTGCCAGCAGCCCCGGGACTAGCACAGATACGCAGTATTTT
>few|TRBD1|TRBV3-1|TRBJ1-4|15
CASSRFTGVNEKLFF
TGTGCCAGCAGCCGATTTACAGGGGTGAATGAAAAACTGTTTTTT
>many|NA|TRBV20-1|TRBJ2-7|14
CSARDMTSTYEQYF
TGCAGTGCTAGAGATATGACTAGTACCTACGAGCAGTACTTC
>few|NA|TRBV7-3|TRBJ1-1|13
CASSSSGGTEAFF
TGTGCCAGCAGCTCCTCGGGGGGGACTGAAGCTTTCTTT
>NA|NA|TRBV27|TRBJ2-5|15
CATRGLDGTQETQYF
TGTGCCACCAGGGGTCTGGACGGAACCCAAGAGACCCAGTACTTC
>NA|NA|TRBV5-1|TRBJ2-3|16
CASSLGVGQITDTQYF
TGCGCCAGCAGCTTGGGGGTCGGACAGATCACAGATACGCAGTATTTT
>many|NA|TRBV7-8|TRBJ2-2|13
CASSTGYTGELFF
TGTGCCAGCAGCACAGGTTACACCGGGGAGCTGTTTTTT
>few|TRBD1|TRBV28|TRBJ2-4|15
CASSLWTGDKNIQYF
TGTGCCAGCAGTTTATGGACAGGGGACAAAAACATTCAGTACTTC
>many|NA|TRBV6-5|TRBJ1-2|11
CASSYGYGYTF
TGTGCCAGCAGTTATGGCTATGGCTACACCTTC
>NA|NA|TRBV7-9|TRBJ2-7|13
CASSAGTFYEQYF
TGTGCCAGCAGCGCGGGGACTTTCTACGAGCAGTACTTC
>few|TRBD1|TRBV5-6|TRBJ2-6|18
CASRQPGQGNSGANVLTF
TGTGCCAGCAGGCAACCGGGACAGGGGAATTCTGGGGCCAACGTCCTGACTTTC
>few|TRBD2|TRBV5-5|TRBJ2-7|14
CASSAGSGSYEQYF
TGTGCCAGCAGCGCCGGTAGCGGGAGTTACGAGCAGTACTTC
>many|NA|TRBV12-5|TRBJ2-1|13
CASGYGSYNEQFF
TGTGCTAGTGGTTACGGGTCCTACAATGAGCAGTTCTTC
>many|NA|TRBV14|TRBJ2-1|16
CASSQDKAYRDNEQFF
TGTGCCAGCAGCCAAGATAAAGCGTATCGAGACAATGAGCAGTTCTTC
>few|NA|TRBV5-6|TRBJ1-6|14
CASSRRSGDSPLHF
TGTGCCAGCAGCCGCCGGAGCGGCGATTCACCCCTCCACTTT
>many|NA|TRBV5-1|TRBJ2-3|17
CASSLGQTGARTDTQYF
TGCGCCAGCAGCTTGGGGCAGACCGGGGCAAGGACAGATACGCAGTATTTT
>NA|NA|TRBV6-5|TRBJ1-5|15
CASSYRGGSNQPQHF
TGTGCCAGCAGTTACCGTGGGGGCTCCAATCAGCCCCAGCATTTT
>many|TRBD1|TRBV6-5|TRBJ1-1|14
CASSQDREVTEAFF
TGTGCCAGCAGCCAGGACAGGGAAGTCACTGAAGCTTTCTTT
>many|TRBD2|TRBV7-9|TRBJ2-1|16
CASSLEWTSLYNEQFF
TGTGCCAGCAGCTTAGAATGGACTAGCCTTTACAATGAGCAGTTCTTC
>many|TRBD1|TRBV29-1|TRBJ2-1|13
CSVEGQGRNEQFF
TGCAGCGTAGAAGGACAGGGGAGGAATGAGCAGTTCTTC
>NA|NA|TRBV6-1|TRBJ1-1|10
CASSEFQAFF
TGTGCCAGCAGTGAATTCCAAGCTTTCTTT
>NA|NA|TRBV7-2|TRBJ2-7|15
CASSLFGGNSYEQYF
TGTGCCAGCAGCTTATTTGGCGGGAACTCCTACGAGCAGTACTTC
>few|NA|TRBV7-2|TRBJ1-2|14
CASSLEGPLWGYTF
TGTGCCAGCAGCTTGGAGGGGCCTCTATGGGGCTACACCTTC
>few|TRBD1|TRBV7-3|TRBJ2-1|14
CASSLRGPDNEQFF
TGTGCCAGCAGCCTAAGGGGGCCCGACAATGAGCAGTTCTTC
>NA|TRBD1|TRBV6-2/TRBV6-3|TRBJ1-3|16
CASRPTGTAGGGTIYF
TGTGCCAGCAGACCTACCGGGACAGCCGGCGGGGGCACCATATATTTT
>few|NA|TRBV7-2|TRBJ2-3|13
CASSPGVSDTQYF
TGTGCCAGCAGCCCCGGGGTTTCAGATACGCAGTATTTT
>many|NA|TRBV5-1|TRBJ2-3|14
CASSLRQVTDTQYF
TGCGCCAGCAGCTTGCGGCAGGTCACAGATACGCAGTATTTT
>many|NA|TRBV7-9|TRBJ1-1|14
CASSFDRPNTEAFF
TGTGCCAGCAGCTTCGACCGACCGAACACTGAAGCTTTCTTT
>few|NA|TRBV2|TRBJ2-7|12
CASVGPGYEQYF
TGTGCCAGCGTGGGACCGGGCTACGAGCAGTACTTC
>few|TRBD1|TRBV25-1|TRBJ1-2|15
CASSEYGGGRDGYTF
TGTGCCAGCAGTGAATATGGAGGGGGCAGGGATGGCTACACCTTC
>NA|NA|TRBV14|TRBJ1-6|13
CASSHSRSSPLHF
TGTGCCAGCAGCCACTCCAGGAGTTCACCCCTCCACTTT
>many|NA|TRBV5-1|TRBJ2-7|14
CASSLDRTAYEQYF
TGCGCCAGCAGCTTGGATAGGACCGCCTACGAGCAGTACTTC
>NA|NA|TRBV29-1|TRBJ1-1|13
CSVRTGMSTEAFF
TGCAGCGTTCGGACGGGGATGAGCACTGAAGCTTTCTTT
>many|TRBD1|TRBV7-8|TRBJ1-4|14
CASSVDRGFEKLFF
TGTGCCAGCAGCGTGGACAGGGGATTTGAAAAACTGTTTTTT
>many|TRBD1|TRBV24-1|TRBJ1-5|12
CATAQGNQPQHF
TGTGCCACCGCACAGGGGAATCAGCCCCAGCATTTT
>NA|TRBD1|TRBV7-3|TRBJ2-2|11
CASSPGTGLFF
TGTGCCAGCAGCCCCGGGACAGGCCTGTTTTTT
>many|NA|TRBV9|TRBJ2-3|14
CASSAPADQDTQYF
TGTGCCAGCAGCGCCCCGGCAGATCAAGATACGCAGTATTTT